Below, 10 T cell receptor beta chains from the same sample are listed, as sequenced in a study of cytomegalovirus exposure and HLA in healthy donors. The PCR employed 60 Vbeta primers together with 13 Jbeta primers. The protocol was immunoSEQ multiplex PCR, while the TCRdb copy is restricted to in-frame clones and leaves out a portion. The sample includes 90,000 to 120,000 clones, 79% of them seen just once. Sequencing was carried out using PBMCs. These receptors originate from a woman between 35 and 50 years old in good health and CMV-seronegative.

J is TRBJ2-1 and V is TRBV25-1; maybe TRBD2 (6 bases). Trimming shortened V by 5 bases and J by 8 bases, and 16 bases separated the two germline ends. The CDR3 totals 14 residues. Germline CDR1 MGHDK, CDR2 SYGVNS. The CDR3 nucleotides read TGTGCCAGCAGTCCCCCGGGACTGACAGATGAGCAGTTCTTC. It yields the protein CASSPPGLTDEQFF.

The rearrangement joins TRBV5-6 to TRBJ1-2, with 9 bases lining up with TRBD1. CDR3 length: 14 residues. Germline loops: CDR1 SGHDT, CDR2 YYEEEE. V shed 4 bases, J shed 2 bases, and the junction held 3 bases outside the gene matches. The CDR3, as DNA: TGTGCCAGCAGCCCCGGACAGGGGAACTATGGCTACACCTTC. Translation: CASSPGQGNYGYTF. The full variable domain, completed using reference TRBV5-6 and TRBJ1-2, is DAGVTQSPTHLIKTRGQQVTLRCSPKSGHDTVSWYQQALGQGPQFIFQYYEEEERQRGNFPDRFSGHQFPNYSSELNVNALLLGDSALYLCASSPGQGNYGYTFGSGTRLTVV.

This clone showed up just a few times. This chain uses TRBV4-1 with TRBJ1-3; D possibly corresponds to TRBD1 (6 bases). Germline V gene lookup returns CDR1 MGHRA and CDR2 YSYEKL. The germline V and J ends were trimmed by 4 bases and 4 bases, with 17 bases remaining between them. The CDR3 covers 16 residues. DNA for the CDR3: TGCGCCAGCAGCCGACGGGACGGACAGCAAGGAAACACCATATATTTT. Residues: CASSRRDGQQGNTIYF.

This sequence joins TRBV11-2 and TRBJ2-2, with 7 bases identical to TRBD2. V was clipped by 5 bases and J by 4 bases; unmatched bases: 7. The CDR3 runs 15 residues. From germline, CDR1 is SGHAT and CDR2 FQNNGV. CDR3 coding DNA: TGTGCCAGCAGCCAGCGGGGCAGGGCCACCGGGGAGCTGTTTTTT. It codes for CASSQRGRATGELFF.

CDR3 amino acids: CASSLWTGGGKLFF. CDR3 coding DNA: TGTGCCAGCAGCCTTTGGACAGGCGGCGGAAAACTGTTTTTT. V is TRBV7-2 and J is TRBJ1-4; TRBD1 aligns across 7 bases. From germline, CDR1 is SGHTA and CDR2 FQGNSA. The CDR3 length is 14 residues. V shed 5 bases and J 10 bases; nucleotides not matched to a gene: 10.

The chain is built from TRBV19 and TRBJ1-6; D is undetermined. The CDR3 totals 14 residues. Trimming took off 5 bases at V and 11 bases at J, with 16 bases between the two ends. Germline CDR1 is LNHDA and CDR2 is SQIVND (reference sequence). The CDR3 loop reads CASSPNNAATPLHF. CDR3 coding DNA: TGTGCCAGTAGTCCGAACAATGCGGCGACACCCCTCCACTTT.

For the CDR3, the DNA is TGTGCCAGCAGCCCCGGACAGGGTCGGGCTGAAGCTTTCTTT. It yields the protein CASSPGQGRAEAFF. J is TRBJ1-1 and V is TRBV7-9; 8 bases are shared with TRBD1. Germline V gives CDR1 SEHNR, CDR2 FQNEAQ (reference sequence). There are 14 residues in the CDR3. Losses at the gene ends were 5 bases for V and 6 bases for J; bases not matched to a gene: 8.

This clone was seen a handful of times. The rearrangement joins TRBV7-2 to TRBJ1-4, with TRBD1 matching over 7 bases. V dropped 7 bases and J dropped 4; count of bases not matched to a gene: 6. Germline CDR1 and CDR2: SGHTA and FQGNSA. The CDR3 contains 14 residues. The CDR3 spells CASKVGTDNEKLFF. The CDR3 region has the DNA TGTGCCAGCAAGGTCGGGACAGATAATGAAAAACTGTTTTTT.

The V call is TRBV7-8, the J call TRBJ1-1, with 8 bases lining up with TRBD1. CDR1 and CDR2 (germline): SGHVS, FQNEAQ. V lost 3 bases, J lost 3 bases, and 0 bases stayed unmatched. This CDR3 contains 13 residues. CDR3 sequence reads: CASSLDRDTEAFF. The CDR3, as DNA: TGTGCCAGCAGCTTGGACAGGGACACTGAAGCTTTCTTT.

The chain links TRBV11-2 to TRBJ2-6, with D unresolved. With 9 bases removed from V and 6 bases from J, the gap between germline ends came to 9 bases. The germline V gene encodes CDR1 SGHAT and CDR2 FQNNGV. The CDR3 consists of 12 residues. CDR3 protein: CASSLLANVLTF. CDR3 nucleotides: TGTGCCAGTAGCCTCTTGGCCAACGTCCTGACTTTC.